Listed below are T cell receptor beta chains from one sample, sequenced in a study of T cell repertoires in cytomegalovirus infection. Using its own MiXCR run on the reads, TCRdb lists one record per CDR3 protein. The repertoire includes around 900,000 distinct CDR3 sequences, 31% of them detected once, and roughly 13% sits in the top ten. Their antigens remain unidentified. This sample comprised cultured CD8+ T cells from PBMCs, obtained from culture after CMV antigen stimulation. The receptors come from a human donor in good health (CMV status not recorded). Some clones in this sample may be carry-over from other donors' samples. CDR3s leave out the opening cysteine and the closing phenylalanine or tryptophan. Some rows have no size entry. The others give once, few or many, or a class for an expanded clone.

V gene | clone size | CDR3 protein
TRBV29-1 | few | SVEGLTGDETQY
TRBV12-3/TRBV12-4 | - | AGSFRQGGYEQY
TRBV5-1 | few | ASQQGGSTEAF
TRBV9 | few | ASSVGGGGAYNEQF
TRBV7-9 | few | ASSLGRAGTEAF
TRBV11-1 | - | ASSLAEGGGFLEQY
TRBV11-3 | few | ASSQGRKSPLH
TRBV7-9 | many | ASSTTTGSEVRTNEKLF
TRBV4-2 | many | ASSQVLSSGGQNTGELF
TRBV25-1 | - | ASSITGQPGELF
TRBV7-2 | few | AVREVYGYT
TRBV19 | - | ASSSLDGYEQY
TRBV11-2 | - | VSSSSESYNEQF
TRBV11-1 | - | ASSLGPYTEAF
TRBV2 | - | ASVGVEINEKLF
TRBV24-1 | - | ATSDGQIYTGELF
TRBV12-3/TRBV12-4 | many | ASSLAAGGPMNTEAF
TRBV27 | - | ASSLIGGYEQY
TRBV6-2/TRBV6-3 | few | ASSLDGDTGELF
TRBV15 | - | ATSKDSVMNTEAF
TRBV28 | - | ASSLYGTDSNQPQH
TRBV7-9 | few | ASSSEGSSYGYT
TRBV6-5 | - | ASSPSRQGSLSYEQY
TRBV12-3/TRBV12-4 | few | ASTTGQGGGETQY
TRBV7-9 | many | ASSYLTATNYGYT
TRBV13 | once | ASSDGIRGRNEQY